These T cell receptor beta chains were read from a single sample in a study of T-cell reconstitution after alpha-beta-depleted transplantation in children. TCRdb called the PCR reads again in MiXCR, with one record for every CDR3 protein. The sample lists hundreds of thousands of distinct CDR3 sequences, roughly 13% occurring once. The specimen comprised PBMCs, mostly from graft donor cells, sampled 360 days after TCRalphabeta/CD19-depleted stem cell transplant. Receptors originate from a male patient younger than 18 who had a stem cell transplant for acute myeloid leukemia, so the T cells may come from the graft donor. CDR3s include the opening cysteine and the closing phenylalanine or tryptophan. Fields, in order: D gene, V gene, J gene, clone size, CDR3 protein, CDR3 DNA. A D gene is named only where the DNA matches it firmly. Clone size is not always given. Where it is, it says once, few, many or a class for expanded clones.

TRBD2	TRBV4-3	TRBJ2-3	few	CASSQDRRSSGSEVADTQYF	TGCGCCAGCAGCCAAGATAGGCGGAGTAGCGGGAGTGAAGTAGCAGATACGCAGTATTTT
-	TRBV28	TRBJ1-5	many	CASSFHEGGNQPQHF	TGTGCCAGCAGTTTCCATGAAGGGGGGAATCAGCCCCAGCATTTT
-	TRBV29-1	TRBJ2-7	many	CSVAKRATYEQYF	TGCAGCGTGGCTAAAAGGGCAACCTACGAGCAGTACTTC
-	TRBV4-3	TRBJ2-7	few	CASSREFSKTYEQYF	TGCGCCAGCAGCCGGGAGTTCAGCAAGACCTACGAGCAGTACTTC
-	TRBV24-1	TRBJ1-5	few	CATSDRDGYQPQHF	TGTGCCACCAGTGACCGGGACGGGTATCAGCCCCAGCATTTT
-	TRBV4-2	TRBJ2-3	many	CASSQRGGNTDTQYF	TGTGCCAGCAGCCAAAGAGGGGGGAACACAGATACGCAGTATTTT
-	TRBV6-1	TRBJ2-2	many	CASRRWDHTGELFF	TGTGCCAGCAGGCGGTGGGACCACACCGGGGAGCTGTTTTTT
-	TRBV28	TRBJ2-3	-	CASSLFGITDTQYF	TGTGCCAGCAGTTTATTCGGGATCACAGATACGCAGTATTTT
TRBD2	TRBV20-1	TRBJ2-1	-	CSASSPGLAPYNEQFF	TGCAGTGCTAGCTCCCCCGGACTAGCGCCCTACAATGAGCAGTTCTTC
-	TRBV20-1	TRBJ2-7	-	CSEGTPYEQYF	TGCAGTGAGGGGACCCCCTACGAGCAGTACTTC
-	TRBV25-1	TRBJ2-6	few	CASSEYRAALGELTGANVLTF	TGTGCCAGCAGTGAATATCGGGCAGCGCTTGGTGAACTCACTGGGGCCAACGTCCTGACTTTC
TRBD2	TRBV29-1	TRBJ2-2	many	CSVWDPHTSGSSVTGELFF	TGCAGCGTCTGGGACCCCCATACTAGCGGGAGTTCGGTCACCGGGGAGCTGTTTTTT
TRBD2	TRBV5-1	TRBJ2-7	many	CASSLTLAGQKGYEQYF	TGCGCCAGCAGCTTGACTCTAGCGGGACAAAAGGGCTACGAGCAGTACTTC
TRBD1	TRBV18	TRBJ1-5	few	CASSPSRDRLQPQHF	TGTGCCAGCTCACCATCCCGGGACAGACTTCAGCCCCAGCATTTT
TRBD2	TRBV29-1	TRBJ2-1	few	CSVRRASGIDEQFF	TGCAGCGTCCGGAGGGCTAGCGGGATCGATGAGCAGTTCTTC
TRBD1	TRBV20-1	TRBJ1-1	many	CSARRHTGVENTEAFF	TGCAGTGCTAGACGGCACACAGGGGTGGAGAACACTGAAGCTTTCTTT
-	TRBV27	TRBJ2-1	-	CASRFLANEQFF	TGTGCCAGCAGGTTTCTAGCTAATGAGCAGTTCTTC
-	TRBV4-3	TRBJ2-1	many	CASKGPQYNEQFF	TGCGCCAGCAAGGGCCCTCAATACAATGAGCAGTTCTTC
TRBD2	TRBV24-1	TRBJ2-1	many	CATSDRRGGVNEQFF	TGTGCCACCAGTGATAGGCGCGGGGGAGTCAATGAGCAGTTCTTC
TRBD2	TRBV7-3	TRBJ2-7	few	CASSTFSSGRAYYEQYF	TGTGCCAGCAGCACATTCTCTAGCGGGAGGGCCTACTACGAGCAGTACTTC
TRBD2	TRBV4-3	TRBJ2-7	-	CASSQVAGGSYEQYF	TGCGCCAGCAGCCAAGTAGCGGGAGGGTCCTACGAGCAGTACTTC
-	TRBV11-2	TRBJ2-1	-	CAGLEGPKYNEQFF	TGTGCCGGACTGGAAGGACCCAAATACAATGAGCAGTTCTTC
TRBD2	TRBV28	TRBJ2-2	-	CASTELAGVWGTGELFF	TGTGCCAGCACCGAACTAGCGGGAGTTTGGGGCACCGGGGAGCTGTTTTTT
TRBD1	TRBV18	TRBJ2-6	few	CASSPGQGAYGANVLTF	TGTGCCAGCTCACCCGGACAGGGGGCTTATGGGGCCAACGTCCTGACTTTC
-	TRBV20-1	TRBJ1-5	-	CSARDLNLSNQPQHF	TGCAGTGCTAGAGATCTAAACCTTAGCAATCAGCCCCAGCATTTT
-	TRBV6-5	TRBJ1-1	few	CASSYIPGGPAEAFF	TGTGCCAGCAGTTACATCCCGGGGGGTCCCGCTGAAGCTTTCTTT
TRBD2	TRBV6-5	TRBJ2-1	-	CASSYSRLAASSYNEQVF	TGTGCCAGCAGTTACTCCCGACTAGCGGCGAGCTCCTACAATGAGCAGGTCTTC
TRBD2	TRBV20-1	TRBJ2-1	few	CSASPTSGPYNEQFF	TGCAGTGCTAGCCCTACTAGCGGGCCTTACAATGAGCAGTTCTTC
-	TRBV20-1	TRBJ2-7	few	CSARTVFEQYF	TGCAGTGCTAGAACGGTATTCGAGCAGTACTTC
TRBD2	TRBV29-1	TRBJ2-1	few	CSVDPGTSGRLYNEQFF	TGCAGCGTTGACCCCGGGACTAGCGGGAGGCTCTACAATGAGCAGTTCTTC
TRBD2	TRBV27	TRBJ2-1	-	CASSWGLAGPFNEQFF	TGTGCCAGCAGTTGGGGACTAGCGGGTCCGTTCAATGAGCAGTTCTTC
-	TRBV6-5	TRBJ2-3	-	CASSYRSGPGTDTQYF	TGTGCCAGCAGTTACCGGAGCGGGCCAGGCACAGATACGCAGTATTTT
TRBD2	TRBV28	TRBJ2-5	few	CASSLRELEETQYF	TGTGCCAGCAGTTTGCGGGAGCTAGAAGAGACCCAGTACTTC
-	TRBV30	TRBJ1-2	-	CAWSVDLGYYGYTF	TGTGCCTGGAGTGTAGACCTAGGGTACTATGGCTACACCTTC
-	TRBV4-1	TRBJ2-3	-	CASNPGDGRYDTQYF	TGCGCCAGCAACCCCGGAGACGGGCGCTACGATACGCAGTATTTT
-	TRBV12-3/TRBV12-4	TRBJ2-1	few	CASATGRELHEQFF	TGTGCCAGCGCGACTGGCCGGGAGTTGCATGAGCAGTTCTTC
TRBD2	TRBV12-3/TRBV12-4	TRBJ2-7	few	CASSPSGRPTYEQYF	TGTGCCAGCAGTCCTAGCGGGAGGCCGACCTACGAGCAGTACTTC
-	TRBV7-9	TRBJ2-1	many	CASSLPPEGLGNEQFF	TGTGCCAGCAGCTTACCCCCGGAGGGCCTGGGGAATGAGCAGTTCTTC
TRBD2	TRBV30	TRBJ2-5	few	CAWSAGTSAIQETQYF	TGTGCCTGGAGTGCCGGGACTAGCGCGATCCAAGAGACCCAGTACTTC
-	TRBV29-1	TRBJ2-1	few	CSVGGSIYNEQFF	TGCAGCGTTGGGGGCTCAATTTACAATGAGCAGTTCTTC
-	TRBV14	TRBJ2-5	few	CASSQTTLYQETQYF	TGTGCCAGCAGCCAAACGACACTGTACCAAGAGACCCAGTACTTC
TRBD2	TRBV7-2	TRBJ2-5	many	CASSLLKGFRLAGTQETQYF	TGTGCCAGCAGCTTATTAAAGGGTTTCCGGCTAGCGGGTACCCAAGAGACCCAGTACTTC
-	TRBV7-6	TRBJ2-1	few	CASNRDPDGHYNEQFF	TGTGCCAGCAACCGAGATCCGGACGGACACTACAATGAGCAGTTCTTC
-	TRBV10-2	TRBJ2-3	few	CASPIAGGTDTQYF	TGCGCCAGCCCTATAGCAGGCGGCACAGATACGCAGTATTTT
TRBD2	TRBV20-1	TRBJ2-1	few	CSASATSGYNEQFF	TGCAGTGCTTCCGCGACTAGCGGGTACAATGAGCAGTTCTTC
TRBD1	TRBV7-6	TRBJ2-7	-	CASCPLTGGSYEQYF	TGTGCCAGCTGCCCACTGACAGGGGGCAGCTACGAGCAGTACTTC
TRBD2	TRBV7-2	TRBJ2-3	few	CASSFGTSKDTQYF	TGTGCCAGCAGCTTCGGGACTAGCAAAGATACGCAGTATTTT
-	TRBV24-1	TRBJ1-1	-	CATSDKGFAEAFF	TGTGCCACCAGTGACAAGGGGTTCGCTGAAGCTTTCTTT
TRBD2	TRBV9	TRBJ2-7	many	CASSAGLAGVEQYF	TGTGCCAGCAGCGCCGGACTAGCGGGAGTCGAGCAGTACTTC
-	TRBV20-1	TRBJ2-1	-	CSAPTKRKLRGNEQFF	TGCAGTGCTCCGACCAAGCGAAAACTTAGGGGCAATGAGCAGTTCTTC
TRBD2	TRBV7-9	TRBJ2-1	few	CASSPGLAGAGEQFF	TGTGCCAGCAGCCCTGGACTAGCAGGGGCCGGGGAGCAGTTCTTC
TRBD2	TRBV3-1	TRBJ2-7	-	CASSQVRGTGGHEQYF	TGTGCCAGCAGCCAAGTTCGGGGGACGGGAGGCCACGAGCAGTACTTC
TRBD2	TRBV10-3	TRBJ2-7	many	CAISEGLAYEQYF	TGTGCCATCAGTGAGGGACTAGCGTACGAGCAGTACTTC
TRBD1	TRBV19	TRBJ2-1	few	CASSSPLTGSNNEQFF	TGTGCCAGTAGTTCACCCTTGACAGGGTCGAACAATGAGCAGTTCTTC
-	TRBV7-6	TRBJ2-7	few	CASSTGDWYEQYF	TGTGCCAGCAGCACGGGGGATTGGTACGAGCAGTACTTC
TRBD2	TRBV10-3	TRBJ2-1	-	CAISEPGREGRHLYEQFF	TGTGCCATCAGTGAGCCAGGGCGGGAGGGCCGTCACTTGTATGAGCAGTTCTTC
TRBD2	TRBV20-1	TRBJ2-7	-	CSAALAGVSYEQYF	TGCAGTGCAGCCTTAGCGGGAGTCTCCTACGAGCAGTACTTC
-	TRBV29-1	TRBJ2-7	many	CSAASRGSSYEQYF	TGCAGCGCCGCCAGCAGGGGAAGCTCCTACGAGCAGTACTTC